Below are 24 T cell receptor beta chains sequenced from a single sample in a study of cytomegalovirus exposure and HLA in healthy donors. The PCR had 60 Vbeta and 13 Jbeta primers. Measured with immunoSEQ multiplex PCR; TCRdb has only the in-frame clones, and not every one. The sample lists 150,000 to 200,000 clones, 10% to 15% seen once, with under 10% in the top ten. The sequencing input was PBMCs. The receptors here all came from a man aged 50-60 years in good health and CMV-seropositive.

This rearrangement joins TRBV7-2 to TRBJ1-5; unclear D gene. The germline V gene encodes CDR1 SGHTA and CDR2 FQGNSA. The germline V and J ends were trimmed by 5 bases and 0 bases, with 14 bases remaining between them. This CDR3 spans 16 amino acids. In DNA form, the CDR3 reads TGTGCCAGCAGCCGGAGTGGTGTCTATAGCAATCAGCCCCAGCATTTT. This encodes CASSRSGVYSNQPQHF.

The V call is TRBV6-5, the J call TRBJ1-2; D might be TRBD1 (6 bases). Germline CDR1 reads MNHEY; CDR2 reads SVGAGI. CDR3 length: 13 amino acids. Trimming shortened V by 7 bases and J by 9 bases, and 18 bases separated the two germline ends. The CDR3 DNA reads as TGTGCCAGCATCCCGGCCCAGGGGAAACGCTACACCTTC. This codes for CASIPAQGKRYTF.

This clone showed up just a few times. The CDR3 loop is CASSLRGNYEQYV. In DNA, the CDR3 is TGTGCCAGCAGCTTACGAGGGAACTACGAGCAGTACGTC. The chain joins TRBV11-3 to TRBJ2-7; possibly TRBD2 for D (5 bases). The V end lost 2 bases, the J end lost 3 bases, and 8 bases lay between the germline ends. Germline V gene lookup returns CDR1 SGHNT and CDR2 YENEEA. CDR3 size: 13 residues.

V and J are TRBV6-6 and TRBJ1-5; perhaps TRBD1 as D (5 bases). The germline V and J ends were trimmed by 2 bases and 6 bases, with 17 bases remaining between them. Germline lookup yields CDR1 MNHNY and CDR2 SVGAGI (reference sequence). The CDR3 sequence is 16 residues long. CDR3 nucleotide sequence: TGTGCCAGCAGTTACCCAGCCAGGGTGAGTAGTCAGCCCCAGCATTTT. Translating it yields CASSYPARVSSQPQHF.

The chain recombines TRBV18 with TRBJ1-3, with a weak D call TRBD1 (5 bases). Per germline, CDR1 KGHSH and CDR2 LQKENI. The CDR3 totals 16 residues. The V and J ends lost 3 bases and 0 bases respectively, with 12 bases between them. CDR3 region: CASSPIDSLSGNTIYF. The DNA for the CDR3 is TGTGCCAGCTCACCGATTGACAGTCTCTCTGGAAACACCATATATTTT. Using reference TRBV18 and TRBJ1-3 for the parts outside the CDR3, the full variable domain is NAGVMQNPRHLVRRRGQEARLRCSPMKGHSHVYWYRQLPEEGLKFMVYLQKENIIDESGMPKERFSAEFPKEGPSILRIQQVVRGDSAAYFCASSPIDSLSGNTIYFGEGSWLTVV.

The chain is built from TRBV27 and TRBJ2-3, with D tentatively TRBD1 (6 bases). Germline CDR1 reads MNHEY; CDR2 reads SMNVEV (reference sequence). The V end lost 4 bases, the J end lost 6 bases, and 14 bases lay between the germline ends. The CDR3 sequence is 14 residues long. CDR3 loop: CASSSQTGWDTQYF. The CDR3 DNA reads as TGTGCCAGCAGTTCGCAAACAGGGTGGGATACGCAGTATTTT.

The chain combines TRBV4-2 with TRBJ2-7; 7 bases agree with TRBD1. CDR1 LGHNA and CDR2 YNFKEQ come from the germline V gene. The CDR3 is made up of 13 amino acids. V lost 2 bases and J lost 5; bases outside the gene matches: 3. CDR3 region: CASSQTGENEQYF. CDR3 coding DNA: TGTGCCAGCAGCCAAACAGGGGAGAACGAGCAGTACTTC.

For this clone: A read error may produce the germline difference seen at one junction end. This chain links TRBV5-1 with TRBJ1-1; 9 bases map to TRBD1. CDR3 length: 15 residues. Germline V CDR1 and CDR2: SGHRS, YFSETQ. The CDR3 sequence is CASSQDGQGNRAENF. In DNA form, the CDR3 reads TGCGCCAGCAGTCAGGACGGACAGGGGAACAGAGCAGAGAACTTT.

CDR3 coding DNA: TGTGCCAGCGGGACTAGCGGGGGGCCCCAAGAGACCCAGTACTTC. Protein product: CASGTSGGPQETQYF. The chain links TRBV2 to TRBJ2-5; 15 positions match TRBD2. The CDR3 totals 15 residues. V was pared by 8 bases and J by 1 base, with 2 bases of the junction left unmatched. Looked up from germline, CDR1 is SNHLY and CDR2 is FYNNEI.

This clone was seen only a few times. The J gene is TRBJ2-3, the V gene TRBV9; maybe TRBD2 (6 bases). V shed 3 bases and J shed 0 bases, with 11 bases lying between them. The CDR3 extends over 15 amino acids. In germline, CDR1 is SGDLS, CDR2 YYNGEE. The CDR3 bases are TGTGCCAGCAGCGCCCGGCGGGGCAGCACAGATACGCAGTATTTT. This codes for CASSARRGSTDTQYF.

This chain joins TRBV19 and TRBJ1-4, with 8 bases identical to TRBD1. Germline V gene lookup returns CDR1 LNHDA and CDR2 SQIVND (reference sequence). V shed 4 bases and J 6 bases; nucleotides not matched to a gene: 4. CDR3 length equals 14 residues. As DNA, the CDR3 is TGTGCCAGTAGTACCACAGGGGGGGATGAAAAACTGTTTTTT. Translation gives CASSTTGGDEKLFF.

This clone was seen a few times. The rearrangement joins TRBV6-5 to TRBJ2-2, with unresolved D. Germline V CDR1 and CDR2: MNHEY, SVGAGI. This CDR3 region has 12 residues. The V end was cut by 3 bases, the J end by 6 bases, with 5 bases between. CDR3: CASSYLSGELFF. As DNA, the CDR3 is TGTGCCAGCAGTTATCTCTCCGGGGAGCTGTTTTTT.

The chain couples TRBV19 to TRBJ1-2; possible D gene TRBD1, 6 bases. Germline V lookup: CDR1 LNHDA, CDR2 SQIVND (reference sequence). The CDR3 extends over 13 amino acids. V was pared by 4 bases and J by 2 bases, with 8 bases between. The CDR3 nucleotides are TGTGCCAGTAGTACCGACAGGAACTATGGCTACACCTTC. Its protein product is CASSTDRNYGYTF.

CDR3 loop: CASSETGLYLYNEQFF. In nucleotides, the CDR3 is TGTGCCAGCAGCGAGACCGGACTGTATCTCTACAATGAGCAGTTCTTC. V gene TRBV27 combines with J gene TRBJ2-1, with D tentatively TRBD2 (5 bases). The ends were cut back, 6 bases at V and 3 bases at J, with 18 bases in the middle. The CDR3 covers 16 residues. Germline-derived CDR1 and CDR2 are MNHEY and SMNVEV (reference sequence).

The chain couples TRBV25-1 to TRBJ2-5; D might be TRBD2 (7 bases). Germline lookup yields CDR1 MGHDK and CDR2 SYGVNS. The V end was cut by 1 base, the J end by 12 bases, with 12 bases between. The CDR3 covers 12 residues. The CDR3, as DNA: TGTGCCAGCAGTGAATTCGGGGGGCTCGAGTACTTC. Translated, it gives CASSEFGGLEYF.

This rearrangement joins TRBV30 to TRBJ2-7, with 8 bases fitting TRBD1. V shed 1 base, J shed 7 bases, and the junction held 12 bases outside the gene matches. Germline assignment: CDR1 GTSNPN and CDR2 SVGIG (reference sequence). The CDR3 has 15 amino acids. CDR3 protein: CAWSDGETGAWEQYF. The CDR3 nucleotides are TGTGCCTGGAGTGACGGCGAGACAGGGGCGTGGGAGCAGTACTTC.

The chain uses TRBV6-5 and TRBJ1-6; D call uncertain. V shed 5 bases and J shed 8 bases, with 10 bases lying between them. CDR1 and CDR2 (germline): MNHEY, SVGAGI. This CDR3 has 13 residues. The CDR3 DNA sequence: TGTGCCAGCAGTAGACTGCCTGATTCACCCCTCCACTTT. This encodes CASSRLPDSPLHF.

CDR3 residues: CASSSWAGEQYF. For the CDR3, the DNA is TGTGCCAGCAGCAGCTGGGCCGGCGAGCAGTACTTC. The chain joins TRBV7-2 to TRBJ2-7; no clear D. Germline CDR1 and CDR2: SGHTA and FQGNSA. CDR3 length: 12 amino acids. V gave up 5 bases and J gave up 6 bases, with 11 bases separating them.

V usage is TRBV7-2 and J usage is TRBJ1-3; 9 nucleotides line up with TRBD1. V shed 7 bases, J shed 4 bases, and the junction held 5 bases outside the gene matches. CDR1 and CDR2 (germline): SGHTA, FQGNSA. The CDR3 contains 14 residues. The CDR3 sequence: CASKNRGRGNTIYF. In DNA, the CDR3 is TGTGCCAGCAAAAACAGGGGGCGAGGAAACACCATATATTTT. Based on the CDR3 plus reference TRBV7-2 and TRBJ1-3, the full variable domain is GAGVSQSPSNKVTEKGKDVELRCDPISGHTALYWYRQSLGQGLEFLIYFQGNSAPDKSGLPSDRFSAERTGGSVSTLTIQRTQQEDSAVYLCASKNRGRGNTIYFGEGSWLTVV.

The CDR3 reads CASSHRTVGYGYTF. In DNA, the CDR3 is TGCGCCAGCAGCCACCGGACAGTCGGCTATGGCTACACCTTC. The chain carries TRBV4-3 and TRBJ1-2, with D perhaps TRBD1 (6 bases). Germline-derived CDR1 and CDR2 are LGHNA and YSLEER. This CDR3 comprises 14 residues. Trimming cost V 3 bases and J 4 bases, with 12 bases left between them.

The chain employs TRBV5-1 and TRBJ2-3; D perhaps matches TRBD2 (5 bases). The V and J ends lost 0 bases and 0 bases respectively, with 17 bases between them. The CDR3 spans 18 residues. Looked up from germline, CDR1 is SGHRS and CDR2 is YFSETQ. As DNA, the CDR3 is TGCGCCAGCAGCTTGGCCCGAGGGTTAGCTCCTAGCACAGATACGCAGTATTTT. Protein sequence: CASSLARGLAPSTDTQYF.

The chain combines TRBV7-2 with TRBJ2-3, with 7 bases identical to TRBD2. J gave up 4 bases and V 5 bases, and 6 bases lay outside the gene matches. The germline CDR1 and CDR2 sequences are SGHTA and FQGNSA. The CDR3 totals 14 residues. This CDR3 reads CASSGRGRSDTQYF. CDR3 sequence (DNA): TGTGCCAGCAGCGGGCGGGGGAGATCAGATACGCAGTATTTT.

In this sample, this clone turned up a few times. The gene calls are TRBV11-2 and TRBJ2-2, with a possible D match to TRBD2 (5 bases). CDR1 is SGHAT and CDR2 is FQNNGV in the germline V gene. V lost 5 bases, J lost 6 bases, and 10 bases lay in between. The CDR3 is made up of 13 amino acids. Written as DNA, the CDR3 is TGTGCCAGCAGCGCTGGGAGATCCGGGGAGCTGTTTTTT. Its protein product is CASSAGRSGELFF. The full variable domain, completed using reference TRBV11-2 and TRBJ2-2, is EAGVAQSPRYKIIEKRQSVAFWCNPISGHATLYWYQQILGQGPKLLIQFQNNGVVDDSQLPKDRFSAERLKGVDSTLKIQPAKLEDSAVYLCASSAGRSGELFFGEGSRLTVL.

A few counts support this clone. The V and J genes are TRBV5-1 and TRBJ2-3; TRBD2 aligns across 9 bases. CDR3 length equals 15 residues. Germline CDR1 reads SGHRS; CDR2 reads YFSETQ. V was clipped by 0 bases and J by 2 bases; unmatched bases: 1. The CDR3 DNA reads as TGCGCCAGCAGCTTGGAGCGGGGGGACACAGATACGCAGTATTTT. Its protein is CASSLERGDTDTQYF.